Following are 10 T cell receptor beta chains from one sample sequenced in a study of shared clonotypes between healthy human individuals (dated by TCRdb to the early 2020s). Preparation of the library involved the immunoSEQ multiplex PCR assay. Sourced from immuneACCESS, this table was stored by TCRdb with only in-frame sequences that have V and J called. A share of the clones is absent; for the studies checked, an unresolved V gene accounts for under half, and the remainder has no known explanation. In this sample the table shows about 990,000 clones, roughly 74% of which occur a single time. The top ten clones comprise 0.6% to 0.7% of the sample. Sequencing was performed on memory CD4+ T cells from PBMCs. The intended sense of this specimen's cell subset or site label: CD45RA-negative fraction. Source of these receptors: a man in his late teens or twenties in good health. Some clones in this sample may be carry-over from other donors' samples.

In nucleotides, the CDR3 is TGTGCCAGCAGCTTGAAGCCTTCTGAGTCCGGGGAGCTGTTTTTT. Protein: CASSLKPSESGELFF. The V gene is TRBV5-5, the J gene TRBJ2-2; D is ambiguous. The germline V gene has CDR1 SGHKS and CDR2 YYEKEE (reference sequence). Trimming stripped 1 base from V and 6 bases from J, with 13 bases between. This CDR3 has 15 residues.

V usage is TRBV30 and J usage is TRBJ1-3; D unresolved. Deletions cut 0 bases from V and 1 base from J, with 7 bases between. The germline V gene has CDR1 GTSNPN and CDR2 SVGIG (reference sequence). The CDR3 spans 14 residues. The CDR3 reads CAWSVLASGNTIYF. The DNA of the CDR3 is TGTGCCTGGAGTGTACTGGCTTCTGGAAACACCATATATTTT. Supplemented by reference TRBV30 and TRBJ1-3, the full variable domain reads SQTIHQWPATLVQPVGSPLSLECTVEGTSNPNLYWYRQAAGRGLQLLFYSVGIGQISSEVPQNLSASRPQDRQFILSSKKLLLSDSGFYLCAWSVLASGNTIYFGEGSWLTVV.

The CDR3 here is CASSRTVPYEQYF. The CDR3 DNA is TGTGCCAGCAGCCGGACGGTTCCCTACGAGCAGTACTTC. This chain joins TRBV5-8 and TRBJ2-7, with D unclear. The germline CDR1 and CDR2 sequences are SGHTS and YDEGEE. The CDR3 contains 13 residues. Deletions cut 4 bases from V and 2 bases from J, with 10 bases between.

This chain connects TRBV19 to TRBJ2-7, with 8 bases matching TRBD2. Looked up from germline, CDR1 is LNHDA and CDR2 is SQIVND (reference sequence). The CDR3 has 16 residues. V shed 4 bases, J shed 7 bases, and the junction held 15 bases outside the gene matches. CDR3 sequence: CASSTPGSSGMVEQYF. The CDR3, as DNA: TGTGCCAGTAGTACCCCCGGGAGTAGCGGGATGGTAGAGCAGTACTTC.

The rearrangement links TRBV27 to TRBJ1-1; D is possibly TRBD1 (6 bases). V dropped 6 bases and J dropped 5 bases, with 22 bases sitting between them. The length of the CDR3 is 16 residues. Germline V gene lookup returns CDR1 MNHEY and CDR2 SMNVEV (reference sequence). The CDR3 sequence is CASSLLGQQGLTEAFF. CDR3 DNA: TGTGCCAGCAGCCTCTTGGGCCAACAGGGACTTACTGAAGCTTTCTTT.

The genes are TRBV2 and TRBJ1-2, with D unclear. Germline V lookup: CDR1 SNHLY, CDR2 FYNNEI. The CDR3 has 13 amino acids. Deletions cut 8 bases from V and 0 bases from J, with 10 bases between. CDR3 sequence reads: CASGQIANYGYTF. The CDR3 DNA is TGTGCCAGCGGGCAGATAGCTAACTATGGCTACACCTTC.

This clone was seen more than once but under ten times. The rearrangement uses TRBV4-1 and TRBJ1-1; D possibly corresponds to TRBD1 (5 bases). This CDR3 comprises 14 residues. V was clipped by 5 bases and J by 3 bases, with 13 bases between them. The germline V gene encodes CDR1 MGHRA and CDR2 YSYEKL. The CDR3: CASSDRRGHTEAFF. The CDR3 nucleotides read TGCGCCAGCAGCGATCGAAGGGGTCACACTGAAGCTTTCTTT.

This clone was observed once. V usage is TRBV6-5 and J usage is TRBJ1-4; no clear D gene. Per germline, CDR1 MNHEY and CDR2 SVGAGI. The CDR3 sequence is 14 residues long. V lost 6 bases and J 0 bases, leaving 8 bases between the germline ends. The CDR3 reads CASRESATNEKLFF. The CDR3 nucleotides are TGTGCCAGCAGGGAAAGCGCAACTAATGAAAAACTGTTTTTT.

With respect to this clone: This sample also contains other DNA sequences that code for the same CDR3. The rearrangement uses TRBV5-1 and TRBJ2-1; D is perhaps TRBD1 (6 bases). The CDR3 loop spans 13 amino acids. Per germline, CDR1 SGHRS and CDR2 YFSETQ. V was trimmed by 1 base and J by 7 bases, leaving 9 bases between them. The CDR3 is CASSLTGLNEQFF. The DNA for the CDR3 is TGCGCCAGCAGCTTGACAGGGTTGAATGAGCAGTTCTTC.

The chain joins TRBV19 to TRBJ2-2; TRBD2 is a possible D gene (6 bases). Trimming took off 5 bases at V and 6 bases at J, with 16 bases between the two ends. The CDR3 is 15 residues long. Germline loops: CDR1 LNHDA, CDR2 SQIVND (reference sequence). The CDR3 loop is CASSGAREVSGELFF. The CDR3 bases are TGTGCCAGTAGTGGGGCCAGGGAGGTCTCCGGGGAGCTGTTTTTT.